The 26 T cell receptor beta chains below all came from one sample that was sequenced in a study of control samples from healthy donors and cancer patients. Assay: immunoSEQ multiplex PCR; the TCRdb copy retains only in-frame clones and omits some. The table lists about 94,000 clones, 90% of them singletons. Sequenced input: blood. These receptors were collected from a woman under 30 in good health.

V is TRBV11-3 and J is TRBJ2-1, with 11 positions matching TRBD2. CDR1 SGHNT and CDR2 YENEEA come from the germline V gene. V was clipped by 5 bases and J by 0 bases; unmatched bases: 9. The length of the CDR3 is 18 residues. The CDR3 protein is CASSTRDSGGDSYNEQFF. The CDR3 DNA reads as TGTGCCAGCAGCACCCGGGATAGCGGGGGGGACTCCTACAATGAGCAGTTCTTC.

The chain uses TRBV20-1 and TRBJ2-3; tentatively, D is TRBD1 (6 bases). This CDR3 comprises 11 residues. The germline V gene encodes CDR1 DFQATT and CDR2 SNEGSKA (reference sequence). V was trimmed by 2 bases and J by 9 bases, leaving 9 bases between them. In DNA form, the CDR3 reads TGCAGTGCTAGATTCGGACAGACGCAGTATTTT. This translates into CSARFGQTQYF.

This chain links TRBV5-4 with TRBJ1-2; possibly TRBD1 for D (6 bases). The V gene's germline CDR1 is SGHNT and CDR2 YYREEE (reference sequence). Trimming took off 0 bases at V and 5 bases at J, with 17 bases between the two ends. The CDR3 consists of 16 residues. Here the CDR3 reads CASSLDSLDRAYGYTF. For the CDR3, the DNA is TGTGCCAGCAGCTTGGACAGCCTGGACAGAGCTTATGGCTACACCTTC.

Written as DNA, the CDR3 is TGTGCCACCAGCAGGCCGCAGGGGCTCTCCTATGGCTACACCTTC. This encodes CATSRPQGLSYGYTF. This chain joins TRBV15 and TRBJ1-2; D may be TRBD1 (6 bases). The CDR3 length is 15 residues. V lost 3 bases and J lost 4, with 15 bases in between. Germline V gene lookup returns CDR1 LNHNV and CDR2 YYDKDF (reference sequence).

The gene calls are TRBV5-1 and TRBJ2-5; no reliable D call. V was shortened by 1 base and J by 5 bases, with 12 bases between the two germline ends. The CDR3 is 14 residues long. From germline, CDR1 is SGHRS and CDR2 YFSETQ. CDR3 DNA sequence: TGCGCCAGCAGCTTGTGGGCAGAAGGGGAGACCCAGTACTTC. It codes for CASSLWAEGETQYF.

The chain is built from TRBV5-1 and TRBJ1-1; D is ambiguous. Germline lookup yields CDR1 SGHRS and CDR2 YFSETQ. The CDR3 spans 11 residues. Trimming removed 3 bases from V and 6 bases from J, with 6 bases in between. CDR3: CASSWRSEAFF. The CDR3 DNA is TGCGCCAGCAGCTGGAGGTCTGAAGCTTTCTTT.

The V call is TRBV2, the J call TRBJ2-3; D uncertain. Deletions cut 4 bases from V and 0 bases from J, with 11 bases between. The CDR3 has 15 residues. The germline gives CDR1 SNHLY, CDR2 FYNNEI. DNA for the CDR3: TGTGCCAGCAGTGGCCAGTTAACTAGCACAGATACGCAGTATTTT. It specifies CASSGQLTSTDTQYF.

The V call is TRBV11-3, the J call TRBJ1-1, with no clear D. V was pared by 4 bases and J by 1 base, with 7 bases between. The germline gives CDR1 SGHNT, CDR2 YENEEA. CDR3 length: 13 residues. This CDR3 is CASSSTENTEAFF. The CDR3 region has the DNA TGTGCCAGCAGCTCGACGGAGAACACTGAAGCTTTCTTT.

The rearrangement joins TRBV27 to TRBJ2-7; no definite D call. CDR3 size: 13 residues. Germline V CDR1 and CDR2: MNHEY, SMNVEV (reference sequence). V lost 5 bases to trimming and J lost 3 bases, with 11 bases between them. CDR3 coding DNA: TGTGCCAGCAGTCCAACCTATAACTACGAGCAGTACTTC. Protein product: CASSPTYNYEQYF.

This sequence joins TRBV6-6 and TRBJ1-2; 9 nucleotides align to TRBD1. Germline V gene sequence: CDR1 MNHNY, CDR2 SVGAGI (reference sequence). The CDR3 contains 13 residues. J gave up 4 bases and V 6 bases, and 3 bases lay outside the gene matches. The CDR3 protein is CASRTGGVYGYTF. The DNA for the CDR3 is TGTGCCAGCAGGACAGGGGGGGTCTATGGCTACACCTTC.

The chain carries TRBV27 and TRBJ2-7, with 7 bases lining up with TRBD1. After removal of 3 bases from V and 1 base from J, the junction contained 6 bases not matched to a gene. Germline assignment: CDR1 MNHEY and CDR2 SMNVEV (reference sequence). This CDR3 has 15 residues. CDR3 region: CASSLVGQLSYEQYF. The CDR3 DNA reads TGTGCCAGCAGTTTGGTGGGACAGCTTTCCTACGAGCAGTACTTC.

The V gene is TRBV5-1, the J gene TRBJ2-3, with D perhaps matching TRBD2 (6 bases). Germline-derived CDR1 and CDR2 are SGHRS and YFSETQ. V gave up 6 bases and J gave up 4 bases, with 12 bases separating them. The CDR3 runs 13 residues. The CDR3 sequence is CASTEGNADTQYF. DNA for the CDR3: TGCGCCAGCACGGAGGGGAACGCAGATACGCAGTATTTT.

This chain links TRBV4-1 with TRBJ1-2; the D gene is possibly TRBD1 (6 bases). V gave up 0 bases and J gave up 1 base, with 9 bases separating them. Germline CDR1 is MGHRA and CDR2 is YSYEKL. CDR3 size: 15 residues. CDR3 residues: CASSQEGAVNYGYTF. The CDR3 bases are TGCGCCAGCAGCCAAGAGGGGGCAGTTAACTATGGCTACACCTTC.

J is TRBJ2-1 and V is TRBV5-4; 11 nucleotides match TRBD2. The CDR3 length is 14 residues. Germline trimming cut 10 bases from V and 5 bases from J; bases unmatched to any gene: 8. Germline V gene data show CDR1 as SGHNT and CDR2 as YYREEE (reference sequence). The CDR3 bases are TGTGCCGCTGGTAGCGGGGGGGCAAACAATGAGCAGTTCTTC. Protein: CAAGSGGANNEQFF.

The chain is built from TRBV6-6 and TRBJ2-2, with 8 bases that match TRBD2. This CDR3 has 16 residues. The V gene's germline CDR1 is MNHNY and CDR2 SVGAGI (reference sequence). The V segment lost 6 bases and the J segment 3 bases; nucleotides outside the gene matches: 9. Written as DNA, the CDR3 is TGTGCCAGCAGCCTCGGGGCGGGGGGAGACACCGGGGAGCTGTTTTTT. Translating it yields CASSLGAGGDTGELFF.

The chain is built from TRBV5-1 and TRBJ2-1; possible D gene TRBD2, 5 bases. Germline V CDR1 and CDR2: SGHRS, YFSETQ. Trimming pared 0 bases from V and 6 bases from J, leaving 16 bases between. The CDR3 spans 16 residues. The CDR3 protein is CASSLANSEAGNEQFF. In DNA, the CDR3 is TGCGCCAGCAGCTTGGCCAATTCGGAGGCCGGCAATGAGCAGTTCTTC. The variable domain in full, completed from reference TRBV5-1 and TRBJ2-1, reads KAGVTQTPRYLIKTRGQQVTLSCSPISGHRSVSWYQQTPGQGLQFLFEYFSETQRNKGNFPGRFSGRQFSNSRSEMNVSTLELGDSALYLCASSLANSEAGNEQFFGPGTRLTVL.

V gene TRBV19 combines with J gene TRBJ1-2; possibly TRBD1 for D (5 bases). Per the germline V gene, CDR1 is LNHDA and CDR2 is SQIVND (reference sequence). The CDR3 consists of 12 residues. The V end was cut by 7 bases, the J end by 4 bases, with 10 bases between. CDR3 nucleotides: TGTGCCAGTAATCAGGGAACCTATGGCTACACCTTC. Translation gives CASNQGTYGYTF.

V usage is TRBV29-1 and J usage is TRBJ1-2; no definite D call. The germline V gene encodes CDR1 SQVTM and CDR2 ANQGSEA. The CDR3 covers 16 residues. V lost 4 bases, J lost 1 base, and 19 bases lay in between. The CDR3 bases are TGCAGCGTTGCTGGACTGTCCTTACAATTTAACTATGGCTACACCTTC. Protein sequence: CSVAGLSLQFNYGYTF.

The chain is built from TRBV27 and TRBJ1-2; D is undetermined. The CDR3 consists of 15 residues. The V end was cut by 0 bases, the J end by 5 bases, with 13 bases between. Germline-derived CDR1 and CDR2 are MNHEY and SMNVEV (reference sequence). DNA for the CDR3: TGTGCCAGCAGTTTATCGGTTCTACCTTCTTATGGCTACACCTTC. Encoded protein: CASSLSVLPSYGYTF.

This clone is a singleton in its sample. CDR3: CASSSWDRGDTGELFF. The CDR3 region has the DNA TGTGCCAGCAGCTCCTGGGACAGGGGCGACACCGGGGAGCTGTTTTTT. The rearrangement joins TRBV7-3 to TRBJ2-2; 10 bases agree with TRBD1. Per germline, CDR1 SGHTA and CDR2 FQGTGA. This CDR3 region has 16 residues. Germline trimming cut 4 bases from V and 3 bases from J; bases unmatched to any gene: 5. The full variable domain, completed using reference TRBV7-3 and TRBJ2-2, is GAGVSQTPSNKVTEKGKYVELRCDPISGHTALYWYRQSLGQGPEFLIYFQGTGAADDSGLPNDRFFAVRPEGSVSTLKIQRTERGDSAVYLCASSSWDRGDTGELFFGEGSRLTVL.

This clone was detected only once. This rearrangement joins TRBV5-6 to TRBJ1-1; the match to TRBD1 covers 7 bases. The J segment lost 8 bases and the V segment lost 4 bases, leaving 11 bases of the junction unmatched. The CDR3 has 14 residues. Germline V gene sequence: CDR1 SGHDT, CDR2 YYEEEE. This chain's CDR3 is CASSTRTGVGEAFF. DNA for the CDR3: TGTGCCAGCAGCACGAGAACAGGGGTAGGCGAAGCTTTCTTT.

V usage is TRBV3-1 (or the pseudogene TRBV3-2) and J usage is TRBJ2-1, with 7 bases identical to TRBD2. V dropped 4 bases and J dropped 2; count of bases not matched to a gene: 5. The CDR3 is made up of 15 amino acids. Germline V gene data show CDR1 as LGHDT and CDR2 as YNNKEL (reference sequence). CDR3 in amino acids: CASSLSGGTYNEQFF. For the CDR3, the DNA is TGTGCCAGCAGCCTCTCCGGGGGGACCTACAATGAGCAGTTCTTC.

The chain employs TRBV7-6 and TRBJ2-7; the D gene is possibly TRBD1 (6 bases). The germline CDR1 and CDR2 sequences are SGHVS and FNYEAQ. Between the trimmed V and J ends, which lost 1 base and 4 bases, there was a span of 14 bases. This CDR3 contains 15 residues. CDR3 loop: CASSLETGGGYEQYF. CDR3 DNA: TGTGCCAGCAGCTTAGAGACAGGCGGTGGGTACGAGCAGTACTTC.

CDR3 residues: CSARQPGELFF. The CDR3 coding sequence is TGCAGTGCTAGACAGCCCGGGGAGCTGTTTTTT. The V and J genes are TRBV20-1 and TRBJ2-2, with no clear D. Germline V gives CDR1 DFQATT, CDR2 SNEGSKA (reference sequence). The CDR3 has 11 residues. The V and J ends lost 2 bases and 6 bases respectively, with 4 bases between them.

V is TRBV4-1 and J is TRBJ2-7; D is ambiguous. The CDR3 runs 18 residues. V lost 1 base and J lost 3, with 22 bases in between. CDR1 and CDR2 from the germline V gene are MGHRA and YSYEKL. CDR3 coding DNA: TGCGCCAGCAGCCAAGGGTTTTGGGCAGAGGAATATCTCTACGAGCAGTACTTC. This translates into CASSQGFWAEEYLYEQYF.

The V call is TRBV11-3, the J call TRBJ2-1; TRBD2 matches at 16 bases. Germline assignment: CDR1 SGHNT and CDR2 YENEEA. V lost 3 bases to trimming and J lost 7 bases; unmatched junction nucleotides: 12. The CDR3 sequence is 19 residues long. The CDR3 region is CASSFSGTSGGALGNEQFF. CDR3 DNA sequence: TGTGCCAGCAGCTTCTCCGGGACTAGCGGGGGGGCTTTAGGGAATGAGCAGTTCTTC.